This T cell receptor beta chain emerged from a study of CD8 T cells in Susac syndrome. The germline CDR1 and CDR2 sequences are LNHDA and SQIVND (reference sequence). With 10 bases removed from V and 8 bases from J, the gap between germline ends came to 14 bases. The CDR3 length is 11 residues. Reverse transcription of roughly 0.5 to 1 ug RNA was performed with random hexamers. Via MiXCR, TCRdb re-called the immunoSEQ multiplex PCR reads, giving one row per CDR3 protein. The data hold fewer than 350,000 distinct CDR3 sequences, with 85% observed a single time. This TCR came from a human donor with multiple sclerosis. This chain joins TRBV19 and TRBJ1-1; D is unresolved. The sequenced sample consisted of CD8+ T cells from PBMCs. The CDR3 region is CATSPWNEAFF. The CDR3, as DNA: TGTGCCACTAGCCCCTGGAACGAAGCTTTCTTT. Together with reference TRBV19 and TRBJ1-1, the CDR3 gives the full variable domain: DGGITQSPKYLFRKEGQNVTLSCEQNLNHDAMYWYRQDPGQGLRLIYYSQIVNDFQKGDIAEGYSVSREKKESFPLTVTSAQKNPTAFYLCATSPWNEAFFGQGTRLTVV.